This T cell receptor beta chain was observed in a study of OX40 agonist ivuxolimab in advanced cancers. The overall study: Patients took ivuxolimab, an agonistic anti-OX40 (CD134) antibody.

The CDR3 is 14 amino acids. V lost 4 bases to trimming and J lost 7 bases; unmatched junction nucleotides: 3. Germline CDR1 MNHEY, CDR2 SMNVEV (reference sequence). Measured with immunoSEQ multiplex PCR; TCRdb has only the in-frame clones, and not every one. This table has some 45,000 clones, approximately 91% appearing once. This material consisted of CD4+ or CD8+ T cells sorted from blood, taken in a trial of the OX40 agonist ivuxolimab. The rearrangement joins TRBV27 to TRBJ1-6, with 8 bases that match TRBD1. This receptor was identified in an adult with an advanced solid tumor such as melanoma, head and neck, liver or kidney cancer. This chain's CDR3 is CASSSRGLNSPLHF. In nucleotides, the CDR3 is TGTGCCAGCAGTTCCAGGGGGCTGAATTCACCCCTCCACTTT.